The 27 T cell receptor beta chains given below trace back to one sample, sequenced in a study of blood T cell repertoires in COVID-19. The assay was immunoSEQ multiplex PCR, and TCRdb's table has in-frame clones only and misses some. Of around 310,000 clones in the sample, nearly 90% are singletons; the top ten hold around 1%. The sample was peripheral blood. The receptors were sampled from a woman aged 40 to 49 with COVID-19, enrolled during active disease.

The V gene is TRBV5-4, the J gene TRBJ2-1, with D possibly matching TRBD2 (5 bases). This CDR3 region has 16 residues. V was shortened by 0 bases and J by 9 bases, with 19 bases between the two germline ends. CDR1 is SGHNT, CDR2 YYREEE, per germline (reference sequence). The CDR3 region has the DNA TGTGCCAGCAGCTTGGACTCCGGGGTTCTTGGAGGTGAGCAGTTCTTC. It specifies CASSLDSGVLGGEQFF.

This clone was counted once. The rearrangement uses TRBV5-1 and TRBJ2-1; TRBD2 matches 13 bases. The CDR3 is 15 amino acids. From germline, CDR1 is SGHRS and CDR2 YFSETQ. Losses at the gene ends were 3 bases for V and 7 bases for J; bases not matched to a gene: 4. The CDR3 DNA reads TGCGCCAGCAGCTGGGGACTAGCGGGGCCGAATGAGCAGTTCTTC. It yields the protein CASSWGLAGPNEQFF. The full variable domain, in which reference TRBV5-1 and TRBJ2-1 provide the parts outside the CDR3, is KAGVTQTPRYLIKTRGQQVTLSCSPISGHRSVSWYQQTPGQGLQFLFEYFSETQRNKGNFPGRFSGRQFSNSRSEMNVSTLELGDSALYLCASSWGLAGPNEQFFGPGTRLTVL.

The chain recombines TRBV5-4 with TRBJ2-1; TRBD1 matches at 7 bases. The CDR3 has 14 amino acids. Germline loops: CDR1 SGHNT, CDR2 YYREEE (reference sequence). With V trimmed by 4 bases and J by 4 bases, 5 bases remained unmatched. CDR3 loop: CASSPARGYNEQFF. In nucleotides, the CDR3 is TGTGCCAGCAGCCCCGCCAGGGGGTACAATGAGCAGTTCTTC.

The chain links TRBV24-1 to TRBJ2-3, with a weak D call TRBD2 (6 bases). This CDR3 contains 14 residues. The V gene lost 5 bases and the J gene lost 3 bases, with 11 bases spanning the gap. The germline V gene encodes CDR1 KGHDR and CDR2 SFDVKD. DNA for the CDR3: TGTGCCACCAGTGGACTACGGGGGACAGATACGCAGTATTTT. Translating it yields CATSGLRGTDTQYF.

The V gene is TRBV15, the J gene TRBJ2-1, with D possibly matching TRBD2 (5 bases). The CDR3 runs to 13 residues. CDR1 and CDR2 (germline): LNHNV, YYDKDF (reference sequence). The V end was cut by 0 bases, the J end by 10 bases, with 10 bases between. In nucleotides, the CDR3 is TGTGCCACCAGCAGAGATTGGGTAGCGGAGCAGTTCTTC. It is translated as CATSRDWVAEQFF.

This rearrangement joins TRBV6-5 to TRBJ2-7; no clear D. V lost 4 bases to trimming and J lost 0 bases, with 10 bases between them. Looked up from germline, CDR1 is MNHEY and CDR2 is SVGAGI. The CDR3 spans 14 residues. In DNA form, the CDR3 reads TGTGCCAGCAGTTTCACACATATCTCCTACGAGCAGTACTTC. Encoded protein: CASSFTHISYEQYF.

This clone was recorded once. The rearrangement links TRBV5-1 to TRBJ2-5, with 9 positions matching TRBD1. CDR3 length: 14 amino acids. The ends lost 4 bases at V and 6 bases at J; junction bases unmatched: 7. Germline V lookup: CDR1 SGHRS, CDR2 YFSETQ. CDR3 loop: CASSVGTGYKTQYF. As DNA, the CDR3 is TGCGCCAGCAGCGTGGGGACAGGGTACAAGACCCAGTACTTC.

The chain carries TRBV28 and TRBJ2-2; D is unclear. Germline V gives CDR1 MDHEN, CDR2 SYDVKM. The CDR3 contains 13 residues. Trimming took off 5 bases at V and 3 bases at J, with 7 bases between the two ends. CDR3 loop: CASSPQYTGELFF. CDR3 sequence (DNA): TGTGCCAGCAGTCCTCAGTACACCGGGGAGCTGTTTTTT. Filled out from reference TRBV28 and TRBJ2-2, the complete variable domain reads DVKVTQSSRYLVKRTGEKVFLECVQDMDHENMFWYRQDPGLGLRLIYFSYDVKMKEKGDIPEGYSVSREKKERFSLILESASTNQTSMYLCASSPQYTGELFFGEGSRLTVL.

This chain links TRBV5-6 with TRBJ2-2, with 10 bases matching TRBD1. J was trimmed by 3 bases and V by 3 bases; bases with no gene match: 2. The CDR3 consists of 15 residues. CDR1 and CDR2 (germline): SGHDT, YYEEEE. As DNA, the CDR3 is TGTGCCAGCAGCTCGGGACAGGGGTACACCGGGGAGCTGTTTTTT. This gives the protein CASSSGQGYTGELFF.

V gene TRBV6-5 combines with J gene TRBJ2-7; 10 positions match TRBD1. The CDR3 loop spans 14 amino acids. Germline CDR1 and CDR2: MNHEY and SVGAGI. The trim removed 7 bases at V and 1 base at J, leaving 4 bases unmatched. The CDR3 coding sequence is TGTGCCAGCAACAGACAGGGGGCGTCCTACGAGCAGTACTTC. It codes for CASNRQGASYEQYF.

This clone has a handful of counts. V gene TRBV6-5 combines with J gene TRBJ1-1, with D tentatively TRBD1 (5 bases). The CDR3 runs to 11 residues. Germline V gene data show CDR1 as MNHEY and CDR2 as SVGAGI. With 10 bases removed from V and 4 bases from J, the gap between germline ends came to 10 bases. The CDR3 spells CATFRVTEAFF. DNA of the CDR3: TGTGCCACCTTCAGGGTCACTGAAGCTTTCTTT.

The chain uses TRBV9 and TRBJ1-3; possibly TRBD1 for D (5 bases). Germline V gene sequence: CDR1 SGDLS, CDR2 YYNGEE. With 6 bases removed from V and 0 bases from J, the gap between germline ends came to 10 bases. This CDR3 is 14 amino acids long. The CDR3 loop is CASNQGPSGNTIYF. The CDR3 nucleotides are TGTGCCAGCAATCAGGGCCCCTCTGGAAACACCATATATTTT.

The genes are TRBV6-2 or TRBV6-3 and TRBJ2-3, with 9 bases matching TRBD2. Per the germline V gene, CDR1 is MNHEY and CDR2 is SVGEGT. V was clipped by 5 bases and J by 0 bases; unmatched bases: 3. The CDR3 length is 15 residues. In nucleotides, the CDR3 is TGTGCCAGCAGTCAACTAGCGGGTAGCACAGATACGCAGTATTTT. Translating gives CASSQLAGSTDTQYF.

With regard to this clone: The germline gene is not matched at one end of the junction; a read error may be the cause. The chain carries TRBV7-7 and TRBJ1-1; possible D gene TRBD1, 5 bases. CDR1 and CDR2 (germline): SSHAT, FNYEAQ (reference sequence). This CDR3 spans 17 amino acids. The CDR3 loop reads CASTWGTERGLNTEAFF. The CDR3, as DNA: TGTGCTAGCACCTGGGGGACGGAGCGGGGATTGAACACTGAAGCTTTCTTT.

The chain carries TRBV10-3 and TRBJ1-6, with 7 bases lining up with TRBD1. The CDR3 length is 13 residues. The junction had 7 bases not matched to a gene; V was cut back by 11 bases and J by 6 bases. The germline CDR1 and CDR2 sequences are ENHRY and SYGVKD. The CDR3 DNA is TGTGCCTCCTCGACAGGGCCTAATTCACCCCTCCACTTT. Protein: CASSTGPNSPLHF.

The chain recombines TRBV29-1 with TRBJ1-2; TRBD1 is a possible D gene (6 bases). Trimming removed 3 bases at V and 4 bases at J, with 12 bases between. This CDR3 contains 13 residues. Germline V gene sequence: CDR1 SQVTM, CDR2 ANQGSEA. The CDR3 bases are TGCAGCGTTGAGAGGCAGGGGAGCTATGGCTACACCTTC. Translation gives CSVERQGSYGYTF.

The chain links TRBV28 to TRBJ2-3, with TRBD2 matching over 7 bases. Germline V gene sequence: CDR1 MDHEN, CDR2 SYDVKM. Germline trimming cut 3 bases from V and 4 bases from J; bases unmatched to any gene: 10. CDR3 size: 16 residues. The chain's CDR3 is CASSLVLAGEADTQYF. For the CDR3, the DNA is TGTGCCAGCAGTTTGGTACTCGCGGGAGAGGCAGATACGCAGTATTTT.

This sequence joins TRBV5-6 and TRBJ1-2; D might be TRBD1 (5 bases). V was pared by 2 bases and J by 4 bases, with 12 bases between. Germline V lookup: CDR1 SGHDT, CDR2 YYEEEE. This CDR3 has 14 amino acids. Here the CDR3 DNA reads TGTGCCAGCAGCTTACTACAGGATTCCTATGGCTACACCTTC. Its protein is CASSLLQDSYGYTF.

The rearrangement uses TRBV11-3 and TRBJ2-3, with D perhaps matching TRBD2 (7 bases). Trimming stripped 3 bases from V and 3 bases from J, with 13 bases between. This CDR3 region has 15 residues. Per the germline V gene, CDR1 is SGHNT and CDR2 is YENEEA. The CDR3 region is CASSFGGGGTDTQYF. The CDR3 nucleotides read TGTGCCAGCAGCTTCGGGGGAGGGGGTACAGATACGCAGTATTTT.

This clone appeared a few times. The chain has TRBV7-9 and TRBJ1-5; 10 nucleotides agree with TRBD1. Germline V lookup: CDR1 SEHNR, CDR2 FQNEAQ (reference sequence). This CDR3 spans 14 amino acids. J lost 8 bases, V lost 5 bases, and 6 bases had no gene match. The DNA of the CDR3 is TGTGCCAGCAGCCCCCGGGACAGGGGTAAGCCCCAGCATTTT. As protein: CASSPRDRGKPQHF.

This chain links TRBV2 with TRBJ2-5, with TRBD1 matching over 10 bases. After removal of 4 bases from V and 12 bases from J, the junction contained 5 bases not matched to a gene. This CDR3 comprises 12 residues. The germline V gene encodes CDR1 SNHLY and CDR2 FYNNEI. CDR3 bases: TGTGCCAGCAGTGGGACAGGGGGTCCAGAGTACTTC. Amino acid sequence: CASSGTGGPEYF.

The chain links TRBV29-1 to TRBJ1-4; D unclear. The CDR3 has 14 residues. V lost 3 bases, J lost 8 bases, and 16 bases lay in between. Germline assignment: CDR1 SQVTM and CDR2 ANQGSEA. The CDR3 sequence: CSVEDRGLEEKLFF. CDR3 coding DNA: TGCAGCGTTGAGGATCGGGGTCTTGAAGAAAAACTGTTTTTT.

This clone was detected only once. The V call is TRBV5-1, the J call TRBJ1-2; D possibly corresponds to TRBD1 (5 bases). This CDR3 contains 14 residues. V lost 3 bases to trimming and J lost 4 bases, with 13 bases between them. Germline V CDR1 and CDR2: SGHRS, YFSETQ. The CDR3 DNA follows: TGCGCCAGCAGCTCGTTGGGGGGGAGCTATGGCTACACCTTC. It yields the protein CASSSLGGSYGYTF.

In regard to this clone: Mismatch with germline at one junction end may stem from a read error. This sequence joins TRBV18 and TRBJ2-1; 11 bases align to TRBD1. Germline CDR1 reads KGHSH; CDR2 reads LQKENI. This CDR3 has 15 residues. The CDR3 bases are TGTGCCAGCGCACCCCCGGGGGACAGGGGGAATGAGCAGTTCTTC. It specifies CASAPPGDRGNEQFF.

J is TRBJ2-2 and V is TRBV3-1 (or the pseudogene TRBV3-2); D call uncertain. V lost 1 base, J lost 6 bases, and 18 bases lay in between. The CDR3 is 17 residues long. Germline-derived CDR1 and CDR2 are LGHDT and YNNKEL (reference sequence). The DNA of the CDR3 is TGTGCCAGCAGCCAAGCCCCCCCCTCAAACCGGGCCGGGGAGCTGTTTTTT. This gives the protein CASSQAPPSNRAGELFF.

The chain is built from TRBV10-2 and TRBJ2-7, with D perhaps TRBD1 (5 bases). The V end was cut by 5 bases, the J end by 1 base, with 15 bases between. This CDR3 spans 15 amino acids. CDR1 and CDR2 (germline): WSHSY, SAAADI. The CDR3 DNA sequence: TGCGCCAGCAGTCCTTCCAATCAGGGTTCCTACGAGCAGTACTTC. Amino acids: CASSPSNQGSYEQYF.

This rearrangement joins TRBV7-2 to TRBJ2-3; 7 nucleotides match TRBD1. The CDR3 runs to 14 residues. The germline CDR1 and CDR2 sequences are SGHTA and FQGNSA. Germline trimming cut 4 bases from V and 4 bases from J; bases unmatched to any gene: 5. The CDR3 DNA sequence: TGTGCCAGCAGCTCCGACAGGGTGTCAGATACGCAGTATTTT. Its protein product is CASSSDRVSDTQYF.